This T cell receptor (beta chain) was sequenced during a study of shared clonotypes between healthy human individuals. Regarding this clone: Its antigen remains unidentified.

Repertoires were generated with immunoSEQ multiplex PCR, while TCRdb's copy carries only in-frame clones and drops some. Seen here are 550,000 to 650,000 clones, approximately 96% observed once, and the top ten hold 0.11%. The study's findings and limits: In this cohort, only blood was sampled, and tissue repertoires likely differ.

Germline CDR1 is SGHRS and CDR2 is YFSETQ. Between the trimmed V and J ends, which lost 0 bases and 6 bases, there was a span of 6 bases. The CDR3 has 12 residues. Naive CD8 cells, CD45RO-negative and positively selected for CCR7, excluded terminally differentiated effector memory CD45RA+ cells. The V call is TRBV5-1, the J call TRBJ1-2; D call uncertain. This clonotype was obtained from a woman aged 30 to 39 in good health. Sequenced: naive CD8+ T cells sorted from blood. The CDR3 DNA reads TGCGCCAGCAGCTTGGCGCTCGATGGCTACACCTTC. Its protein is CASSLALDGYTF. The whole variable domain, filled in from reference TRBV5-1 and TRBJ1-2, reads KAGVTQTPRYLIKTRGQQVTLSCSPISGHRSVSWYQQTPGQGLQFLFEYFSETQRNKGNFPGRFSGRQFSNSRSEMNVSTLELGDSALYLCASSLALDGYTFGSGTRLTVV.